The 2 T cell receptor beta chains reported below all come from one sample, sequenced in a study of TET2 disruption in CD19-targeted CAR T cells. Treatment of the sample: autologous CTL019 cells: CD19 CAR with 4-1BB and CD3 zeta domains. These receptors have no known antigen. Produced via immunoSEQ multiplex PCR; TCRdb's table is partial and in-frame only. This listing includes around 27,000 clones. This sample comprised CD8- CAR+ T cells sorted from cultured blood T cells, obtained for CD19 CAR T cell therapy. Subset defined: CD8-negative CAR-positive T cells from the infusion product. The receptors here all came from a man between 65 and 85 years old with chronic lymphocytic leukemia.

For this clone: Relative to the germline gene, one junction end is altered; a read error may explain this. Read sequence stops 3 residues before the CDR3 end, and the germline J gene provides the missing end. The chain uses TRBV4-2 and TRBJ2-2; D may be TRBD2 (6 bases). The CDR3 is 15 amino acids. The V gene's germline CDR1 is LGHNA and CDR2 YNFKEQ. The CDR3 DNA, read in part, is TGCGCCAGCAGCCAATCGGGGGTGAACACCGGGGAG. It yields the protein CASSQSGVNTGE. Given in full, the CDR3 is CASSQSGVNTGELFF.

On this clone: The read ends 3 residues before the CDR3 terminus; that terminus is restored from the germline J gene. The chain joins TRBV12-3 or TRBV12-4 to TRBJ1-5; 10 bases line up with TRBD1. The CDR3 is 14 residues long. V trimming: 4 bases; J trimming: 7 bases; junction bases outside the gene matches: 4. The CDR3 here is CASSSGTGEQPQHF. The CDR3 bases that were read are TGTGCCAGCAGTTCCGGGACAGGGGAACAGCCC.